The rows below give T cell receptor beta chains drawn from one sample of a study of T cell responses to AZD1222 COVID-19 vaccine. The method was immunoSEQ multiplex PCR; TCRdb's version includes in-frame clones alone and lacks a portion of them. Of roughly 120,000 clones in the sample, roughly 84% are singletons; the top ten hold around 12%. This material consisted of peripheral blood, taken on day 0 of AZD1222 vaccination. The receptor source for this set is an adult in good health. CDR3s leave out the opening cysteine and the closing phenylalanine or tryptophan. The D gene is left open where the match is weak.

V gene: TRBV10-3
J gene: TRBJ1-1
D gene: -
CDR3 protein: AISGHREDTEAF

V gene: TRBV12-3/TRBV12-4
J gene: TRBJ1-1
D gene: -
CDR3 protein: ASSLDTEAF

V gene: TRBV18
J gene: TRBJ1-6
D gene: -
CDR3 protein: ASSPDRNSPLH

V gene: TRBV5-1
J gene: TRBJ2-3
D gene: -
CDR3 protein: ASSLGGQDTDTQY

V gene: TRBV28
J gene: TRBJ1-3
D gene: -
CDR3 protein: ASSHGLRNTIY

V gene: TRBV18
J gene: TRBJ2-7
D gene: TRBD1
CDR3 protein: ASSPGQAAEEQY

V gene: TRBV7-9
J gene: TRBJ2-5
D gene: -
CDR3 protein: ASSLAFEGLGETQY

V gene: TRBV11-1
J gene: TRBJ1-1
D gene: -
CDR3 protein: ASSLFWELGTEAF

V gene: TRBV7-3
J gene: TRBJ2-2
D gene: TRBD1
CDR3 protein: ASSGTGQGGELF

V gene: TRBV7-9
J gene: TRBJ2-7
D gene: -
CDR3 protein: ASSLAQESSYEQY

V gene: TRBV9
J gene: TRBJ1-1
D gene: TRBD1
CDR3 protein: ASSANRGWNTEAF

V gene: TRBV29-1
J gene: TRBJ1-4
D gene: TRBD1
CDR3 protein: SGSGQGNEKLF

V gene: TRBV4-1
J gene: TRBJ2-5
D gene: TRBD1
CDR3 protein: ASSPTRGQGRETQY

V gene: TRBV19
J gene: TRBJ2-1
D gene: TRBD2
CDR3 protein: ASSQGLHNEQF

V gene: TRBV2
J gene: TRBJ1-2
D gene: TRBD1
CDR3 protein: ASNRDRDGYT

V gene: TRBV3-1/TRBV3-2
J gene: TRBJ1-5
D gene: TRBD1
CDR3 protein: ASSGTGGQPQH

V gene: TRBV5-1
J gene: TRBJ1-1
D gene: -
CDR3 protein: ASSLATSNQQAF

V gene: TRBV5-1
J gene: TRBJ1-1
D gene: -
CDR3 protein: ASRSDSLNTEAF

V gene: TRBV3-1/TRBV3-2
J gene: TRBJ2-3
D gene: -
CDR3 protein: ASSQMDGDTQY

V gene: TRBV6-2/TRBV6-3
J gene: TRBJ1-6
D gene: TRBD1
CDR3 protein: ASSPLNRGRNSPLH

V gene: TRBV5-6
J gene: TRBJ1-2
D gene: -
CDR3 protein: ASSLGHYGYT

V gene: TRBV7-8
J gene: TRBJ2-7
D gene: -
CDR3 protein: ASSLGHSDRTVQY

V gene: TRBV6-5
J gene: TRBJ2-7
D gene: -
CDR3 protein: ASSPTGRYEQY

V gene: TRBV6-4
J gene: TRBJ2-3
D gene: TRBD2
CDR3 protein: ASRQRGGLSTDTQY

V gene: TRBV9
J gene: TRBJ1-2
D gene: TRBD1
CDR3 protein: ASSGEYRGYYT

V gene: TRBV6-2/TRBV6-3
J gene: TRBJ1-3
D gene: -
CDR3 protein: ASSSAFGNTIY

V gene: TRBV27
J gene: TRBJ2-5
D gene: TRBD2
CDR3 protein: ASKSISGNQETQY

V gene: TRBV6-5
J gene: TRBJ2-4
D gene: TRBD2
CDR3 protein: ASSYGGSGKNIQY

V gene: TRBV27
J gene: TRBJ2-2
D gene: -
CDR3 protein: ASSPRDSRGELF

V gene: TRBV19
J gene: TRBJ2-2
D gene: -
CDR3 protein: ASTSDLAGELF

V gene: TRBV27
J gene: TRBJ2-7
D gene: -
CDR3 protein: ASSPEGPGLTYEQY

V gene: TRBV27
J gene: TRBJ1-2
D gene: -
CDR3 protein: ASKVSGSGGYT

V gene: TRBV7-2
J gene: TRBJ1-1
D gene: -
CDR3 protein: ASSLGSYAEAF

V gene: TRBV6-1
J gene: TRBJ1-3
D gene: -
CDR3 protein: ASSEAEGAGNTIY

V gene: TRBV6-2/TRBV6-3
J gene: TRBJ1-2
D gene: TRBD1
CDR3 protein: ASSFGQANYGYT

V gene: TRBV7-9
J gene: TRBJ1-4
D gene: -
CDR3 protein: ASSRTGPDEKLF

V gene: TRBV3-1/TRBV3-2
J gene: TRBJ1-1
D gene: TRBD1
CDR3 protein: ASGAGTGGTEAF

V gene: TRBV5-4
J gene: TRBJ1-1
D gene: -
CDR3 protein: ASSPEEDTEAF

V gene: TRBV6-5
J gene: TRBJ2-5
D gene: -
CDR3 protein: ASSYAGRHWETQY

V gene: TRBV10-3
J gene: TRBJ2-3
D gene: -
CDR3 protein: AIRASLSTDTQY

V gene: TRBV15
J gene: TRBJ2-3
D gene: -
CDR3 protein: ATSRDVGATDTQY